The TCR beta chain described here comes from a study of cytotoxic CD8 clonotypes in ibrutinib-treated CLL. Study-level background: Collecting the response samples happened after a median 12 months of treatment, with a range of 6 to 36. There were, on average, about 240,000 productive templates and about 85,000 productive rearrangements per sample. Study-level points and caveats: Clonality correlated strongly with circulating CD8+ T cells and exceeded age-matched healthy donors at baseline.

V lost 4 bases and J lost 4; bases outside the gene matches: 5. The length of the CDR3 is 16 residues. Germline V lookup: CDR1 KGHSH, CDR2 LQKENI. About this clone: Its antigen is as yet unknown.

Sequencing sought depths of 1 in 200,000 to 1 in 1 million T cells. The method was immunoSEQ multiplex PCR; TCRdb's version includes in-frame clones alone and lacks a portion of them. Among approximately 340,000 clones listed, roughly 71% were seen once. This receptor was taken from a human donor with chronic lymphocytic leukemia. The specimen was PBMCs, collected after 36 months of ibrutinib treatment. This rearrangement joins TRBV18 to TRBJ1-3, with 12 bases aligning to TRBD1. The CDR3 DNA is TGTGCCAGCTCACGGGACAGGGGGCTAAGCGGAAACACCATATATTTT. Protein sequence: CASSRDRGLSGNTIYF.